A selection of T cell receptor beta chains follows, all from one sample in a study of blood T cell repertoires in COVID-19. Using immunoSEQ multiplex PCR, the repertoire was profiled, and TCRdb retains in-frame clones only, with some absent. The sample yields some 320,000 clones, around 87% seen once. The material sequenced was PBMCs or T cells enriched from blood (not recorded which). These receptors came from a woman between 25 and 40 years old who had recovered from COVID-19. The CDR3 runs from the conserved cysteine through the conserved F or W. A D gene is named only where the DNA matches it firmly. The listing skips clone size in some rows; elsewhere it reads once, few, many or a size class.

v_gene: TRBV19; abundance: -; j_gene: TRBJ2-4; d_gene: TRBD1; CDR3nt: TGTGCCAGTAGTATTGGGGGACAGTTAGCCAAAAACATTCAGTACTTC; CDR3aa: CASSIGGQLAKNIQYF
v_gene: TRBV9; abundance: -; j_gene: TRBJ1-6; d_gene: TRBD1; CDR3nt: TGTGCCAGCAGCGTCACCGACAGGGGACGTAATTCACCCCTCCACTTT; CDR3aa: CASSVTDRGRNSPLHF
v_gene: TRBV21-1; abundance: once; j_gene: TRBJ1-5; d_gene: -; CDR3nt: TGTGCCAGCGGGCCTAATCAGCCCCAGCATTTT; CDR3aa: CASGPNQPQHF
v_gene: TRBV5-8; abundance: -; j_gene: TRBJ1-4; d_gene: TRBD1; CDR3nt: TGTGCCAGCAGCTTGAGGGGACAGGGAGGTGAAAAACTGTTTTTT; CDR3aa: CASSLRGQGGEKLFF
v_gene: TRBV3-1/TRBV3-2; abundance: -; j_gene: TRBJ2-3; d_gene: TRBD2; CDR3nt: TGTGCCAGCAGCCATCCCTGGACTAGCGGGGGGCTAGATACGCAGTATTTT; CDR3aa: CASSHPWTSGGLDTQYF
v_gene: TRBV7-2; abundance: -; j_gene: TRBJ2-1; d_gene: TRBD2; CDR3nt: TGTGCCAGCAGTCCAGCGGGGGCGGGGTACAATGAGCAGTTCTTC; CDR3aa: CASSPAGAGYNEQFF
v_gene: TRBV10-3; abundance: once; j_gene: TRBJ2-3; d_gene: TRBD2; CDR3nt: TGTGCCATCAGAAAGGGACTAGCGGTCACAGATACGCAGTATTTT; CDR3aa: CAIRKGLAVTDTQYF
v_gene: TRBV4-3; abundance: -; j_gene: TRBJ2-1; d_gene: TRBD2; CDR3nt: TGCGCCAGCAGCCGACTAGCCGCGACCTACAATGAGCAGTTCTTC; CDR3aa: CASSRLAATYNEQFF
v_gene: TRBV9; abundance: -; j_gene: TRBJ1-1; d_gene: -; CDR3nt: TGTGCCAGCAGCCCTACAGGGATGGAAACTGAAGCTTTCTTT; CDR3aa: CASSPTGMETEAFF
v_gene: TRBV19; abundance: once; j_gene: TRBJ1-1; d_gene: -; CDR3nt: TGTGCCAGTAGTATAGGAACAGGGAACACTGAAGCTTTCTTT; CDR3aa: CASSIGTGNTEAFF
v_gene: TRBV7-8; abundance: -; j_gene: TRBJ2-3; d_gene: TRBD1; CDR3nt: TGTGCCAGCAGCTTAGCGAGGCCAGGGGGCGCAGATACGCAGTATTTT; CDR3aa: CASSLARPGGADTQYF
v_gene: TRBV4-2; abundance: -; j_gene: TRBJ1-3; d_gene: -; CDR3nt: TGTGCCAGCAGCCAAGTGTCTTCTCCGAGCTCTGGAAACACCATATATTTT; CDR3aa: CASSQVSSPSSGNTIYF
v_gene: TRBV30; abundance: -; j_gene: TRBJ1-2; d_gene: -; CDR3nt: TGTGCCTGGAGTGTTACGAAGAGCAACTATGGCTACACCTTC; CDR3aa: CAWSVTKSNYGYTF
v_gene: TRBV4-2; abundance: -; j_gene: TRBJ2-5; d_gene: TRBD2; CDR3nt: TGTGCCAGCAGCCTATCTAGCGGGGGGGGTCAAGAGACCCAGTACTTC; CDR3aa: CASSLSSGGGQETQYF
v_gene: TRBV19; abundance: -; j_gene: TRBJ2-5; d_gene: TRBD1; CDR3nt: TGTGCCAGTAGTTCTACAGGGGGGCCGTGGGAGACCCAGTACTTC; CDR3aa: CASSSTGGPWETQYF
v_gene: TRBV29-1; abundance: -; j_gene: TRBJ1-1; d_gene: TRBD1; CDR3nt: TGCAGCGTTGAAGACCACGCTGGGACAGGGCAGAACACTGAAGCTTTCTTT; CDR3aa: CSVEDHAGTGQNTEAFF
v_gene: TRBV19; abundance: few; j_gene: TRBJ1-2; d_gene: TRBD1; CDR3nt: TGTGCCAGTAGTACATCTCACAGGGGGCGTGTTGGCTACACCTTC; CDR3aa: CASSTSHRGRVGYTF
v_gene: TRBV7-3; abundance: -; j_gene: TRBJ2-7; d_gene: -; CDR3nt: TGTGCCAGCAGCCCTGGACCCAACCCAGGGGAGCAGTACTTC; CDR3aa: CASSPGPNPGEQYF
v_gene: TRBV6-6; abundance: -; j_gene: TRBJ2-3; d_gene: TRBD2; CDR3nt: TGTGCCAGCAGTGGATCACTAGCGGGTTTCTCAAAGGGGGATACGCAGTATTTT; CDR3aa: CASSGSLAGFSKGDTQYF
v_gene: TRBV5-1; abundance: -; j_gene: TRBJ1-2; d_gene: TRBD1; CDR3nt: TGCGCCAGCAGCTTGTTAACGGGACAGAACTATGGCTACACCTTC; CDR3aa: CASSLLTGQNYGYTF
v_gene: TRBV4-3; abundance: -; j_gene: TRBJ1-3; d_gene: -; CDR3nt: TGCGCCAGCAGCCAAGTTGGAGGGTTCTCTGGAAACACCATATATTTT; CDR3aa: CASSQVGGFSGNTIYF
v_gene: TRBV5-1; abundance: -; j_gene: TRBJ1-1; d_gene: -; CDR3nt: TGCGCCAGCAGCGTTTCTCAGGGCAACACTGAAGCTTTCTTT; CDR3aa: CASSVSQGNTEAFF